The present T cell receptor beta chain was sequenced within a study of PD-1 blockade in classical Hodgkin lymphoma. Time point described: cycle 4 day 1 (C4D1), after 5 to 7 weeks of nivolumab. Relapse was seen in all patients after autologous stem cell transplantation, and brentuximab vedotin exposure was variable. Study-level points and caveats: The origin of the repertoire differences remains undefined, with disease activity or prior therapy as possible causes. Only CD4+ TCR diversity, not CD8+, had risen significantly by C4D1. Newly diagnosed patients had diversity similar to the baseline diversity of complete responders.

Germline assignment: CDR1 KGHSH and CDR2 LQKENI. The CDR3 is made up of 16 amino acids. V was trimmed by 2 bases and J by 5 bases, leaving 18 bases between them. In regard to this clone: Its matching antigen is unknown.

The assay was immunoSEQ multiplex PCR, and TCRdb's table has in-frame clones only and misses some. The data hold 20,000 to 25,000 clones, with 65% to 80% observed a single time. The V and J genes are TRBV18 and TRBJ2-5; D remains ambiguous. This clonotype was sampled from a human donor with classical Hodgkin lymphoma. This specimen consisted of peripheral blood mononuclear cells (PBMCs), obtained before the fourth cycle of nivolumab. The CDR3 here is CASSPTPRTVGETQYF. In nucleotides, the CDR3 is TGTGCCAGCTCACCAACACCCCGGACCGTTGGGGAGACCCAGTACTTC.